This T cell receptor beta chain was identified in a study of T cells in Graves' hyperthyroidism and ophthalmopathy. Template material for amplifying TCR beta CDR3 regions consisted of RNA transcripts. The HTBI primer set drove a first-round RT-PCR of the TCR CDR3. TCRdb analysed the multiplex PCR reads with MiXCR anew, one entry per CDR3 protein. The sample has around 480,000 distinct CDR3 sequences, approximately 15% seen once. This clonotype was seen at least ten times. The ends were cut back, 4 bases at V and 4 bases at J, with 17 bases in the middle. CDR1 is SGHVS, CDR2 FQNEAQ, per germline. The CDR3 extends over 15 amino acids. Thyroid ultrasound, orbital computed tomography, clinical symptoms, and serum thyroxine and TRAb underpinned diagnoses.

This receptor was taken from a woman aged 18-29 years with Graves' hyperthyroidism. The chain recombines TRBV7-8 with TRBJ2-7, with a possible D match to TRBD1 (5 bases). The specimen was blood. The DNA of the CDR3 is TGTGCCAGCAGCTCCGGTGGGGCTAGGGCGTACGAGCAGTACTTC. Protein product: CASSSGGARAYEQYF.